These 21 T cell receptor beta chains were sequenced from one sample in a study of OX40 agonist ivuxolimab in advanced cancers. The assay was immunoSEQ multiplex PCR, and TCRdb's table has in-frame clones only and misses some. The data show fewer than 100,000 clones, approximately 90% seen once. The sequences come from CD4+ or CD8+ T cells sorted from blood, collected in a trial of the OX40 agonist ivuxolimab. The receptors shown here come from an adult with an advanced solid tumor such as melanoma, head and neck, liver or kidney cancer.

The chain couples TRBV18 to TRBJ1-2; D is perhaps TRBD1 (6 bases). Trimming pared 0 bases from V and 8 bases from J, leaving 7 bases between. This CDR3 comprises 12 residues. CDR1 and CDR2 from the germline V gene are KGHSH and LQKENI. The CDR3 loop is CASSPPGGGYTF. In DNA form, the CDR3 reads TGTGCCAGCTCACCACCTGGGGGCGGCTACACCTTC.

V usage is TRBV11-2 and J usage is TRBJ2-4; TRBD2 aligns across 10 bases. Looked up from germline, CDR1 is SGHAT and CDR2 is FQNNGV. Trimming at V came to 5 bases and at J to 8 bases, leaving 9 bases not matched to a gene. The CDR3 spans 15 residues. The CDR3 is CASSPNLAGVYIQYF. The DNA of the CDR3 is TGTGCCAGCAGCCCGAATCTAGCGGGAGTTTACATTCAGTACTTC.

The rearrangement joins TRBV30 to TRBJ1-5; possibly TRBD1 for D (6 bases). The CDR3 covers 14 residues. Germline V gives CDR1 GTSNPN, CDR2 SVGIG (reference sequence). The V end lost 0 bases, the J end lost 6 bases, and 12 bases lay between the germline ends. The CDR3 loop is CAWSVSRGFQPQHF. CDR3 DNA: TGTGCCTGGAGTGTATCCAGGGGCTTTCAGCCCCAGCATTTT.

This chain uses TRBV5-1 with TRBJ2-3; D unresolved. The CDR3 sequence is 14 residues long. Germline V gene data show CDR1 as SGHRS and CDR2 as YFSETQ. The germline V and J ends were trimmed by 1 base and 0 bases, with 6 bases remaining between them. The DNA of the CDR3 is TGCGCCAGCAGCTTGTCTAGTAGCACAGATACGCAGTATTTT. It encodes CASSLSSSTDTQYF. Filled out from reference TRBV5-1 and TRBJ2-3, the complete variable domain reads KAGVTQTPRYLIKTRGQQVTLSCSPISGHRSVSWYQQTPGQGLQFLFEYFSETQRNKGNFPGRFSGRQFSNSRSEMNVSTLELGDSALYLCASSLSSSTDTQYFGPGTRLTVL.

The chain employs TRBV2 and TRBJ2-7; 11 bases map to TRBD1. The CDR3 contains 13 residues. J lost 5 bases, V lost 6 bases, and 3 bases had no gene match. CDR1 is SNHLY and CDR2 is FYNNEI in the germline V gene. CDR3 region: CASSRDRGDEQYF. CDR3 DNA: TGTGCCAGCAGCCGGGACAGGGGGGACGAGCAGTACTTC.

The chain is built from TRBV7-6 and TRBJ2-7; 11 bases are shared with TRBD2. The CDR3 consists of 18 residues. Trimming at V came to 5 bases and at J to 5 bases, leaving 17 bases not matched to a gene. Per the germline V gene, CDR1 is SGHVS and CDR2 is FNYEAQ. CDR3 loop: CASSPGVTSGSARNEQYF. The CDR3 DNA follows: TGTGCCAGCAGCCCCGGGGTAACTAGCGGGAGTGCACGGAACGAGCAGTACTTC.

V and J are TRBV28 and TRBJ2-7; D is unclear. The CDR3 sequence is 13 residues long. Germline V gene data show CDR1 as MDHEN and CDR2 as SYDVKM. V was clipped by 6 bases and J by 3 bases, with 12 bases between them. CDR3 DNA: TGTGCCAGCAGAAATGGCTACCACTACGAGCAGTACTTC. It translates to CASRNGYHYEQYF.

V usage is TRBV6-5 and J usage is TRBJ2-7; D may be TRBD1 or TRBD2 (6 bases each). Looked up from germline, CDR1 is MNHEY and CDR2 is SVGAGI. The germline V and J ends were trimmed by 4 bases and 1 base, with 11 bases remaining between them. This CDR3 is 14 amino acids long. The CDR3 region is CASSFRGGSYEQYF. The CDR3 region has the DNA TGTGCCAGCAGTTTCAGGGGAGGTTCCTACGAGCAGTACTTC.

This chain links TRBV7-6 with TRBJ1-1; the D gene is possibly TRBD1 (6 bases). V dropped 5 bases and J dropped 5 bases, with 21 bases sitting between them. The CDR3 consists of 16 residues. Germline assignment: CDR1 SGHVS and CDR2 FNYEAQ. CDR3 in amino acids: CASSPLTYGGLTEAFF. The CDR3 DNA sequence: TGTGCCAGCAGCCCGCTTACCTACGGGGGGCTTACTGAAGCTTTCTTT.

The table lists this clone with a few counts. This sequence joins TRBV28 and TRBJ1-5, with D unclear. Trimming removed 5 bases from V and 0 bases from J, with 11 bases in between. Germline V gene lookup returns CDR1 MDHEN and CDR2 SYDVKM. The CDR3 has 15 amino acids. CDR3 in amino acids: CASSPILFSNQPQHF. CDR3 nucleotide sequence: TGTGCCAGCAGTCCCATCCTATTTAGCAATCAGCCCCAGCATTTT. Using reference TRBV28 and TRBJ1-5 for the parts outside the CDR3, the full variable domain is DVKVTQSSRYLVKRTGEKVFLECVQDMDHENMFWYRQDPGLGLRLIYFSYDVKMKEKGDIPEGYSVSREKKERFSLILESASTNQTSMYLCASSPILFSNQPQHFGDGTRLSIL.

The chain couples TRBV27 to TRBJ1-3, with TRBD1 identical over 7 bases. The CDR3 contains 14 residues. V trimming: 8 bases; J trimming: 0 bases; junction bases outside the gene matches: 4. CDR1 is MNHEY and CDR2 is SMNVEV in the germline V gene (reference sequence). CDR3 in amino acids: CASRRTGSGNTIYF. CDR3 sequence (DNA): TGTGCCAGCCGTCGGACAGGCTCTGGAAACACCATATATTTT.

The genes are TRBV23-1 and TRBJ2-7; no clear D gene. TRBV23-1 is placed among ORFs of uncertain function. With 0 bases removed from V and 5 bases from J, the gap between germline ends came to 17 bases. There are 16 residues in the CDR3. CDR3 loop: CASSQSPPLRVHEQYF. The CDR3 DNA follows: TGCGCCAGCAGTCAATCACCCCCCCTAAGGGTCCACGAGCAGTACTTC.

The CDR3 spells CASRSELATQYF. The DNA for the CDR3 is TGTGCCAGCAGATCCGAATTGGCCACCCAGTACTTC. This rearrangement joins TRBV6-5 to TRBJ2-5; D is undetermined. V lost 6 bases, J lost 8 bases, and 13 bases lay in between. The germline V gene has CDR1 MNHEY and CDR2 SVGAGI. The CDR3 consists of 12 residues.

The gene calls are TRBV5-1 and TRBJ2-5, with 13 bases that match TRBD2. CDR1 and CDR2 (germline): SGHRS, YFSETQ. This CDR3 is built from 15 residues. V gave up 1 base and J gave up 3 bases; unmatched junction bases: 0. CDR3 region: CASSLTSGREETQYF. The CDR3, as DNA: TGCGCCAGCAGCTTGACTAGCGGGAGGGAAGAGACCCAGTACTTC.

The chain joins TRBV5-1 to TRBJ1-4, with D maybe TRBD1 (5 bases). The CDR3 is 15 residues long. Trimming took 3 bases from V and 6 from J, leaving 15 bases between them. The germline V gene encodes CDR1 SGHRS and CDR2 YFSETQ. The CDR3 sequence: CASSSGRGRDEKLFF. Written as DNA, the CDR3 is TGCGCCAGCAGCTCTGGTCGGGGGAGGGATGAAAAACTGTTTTTT.

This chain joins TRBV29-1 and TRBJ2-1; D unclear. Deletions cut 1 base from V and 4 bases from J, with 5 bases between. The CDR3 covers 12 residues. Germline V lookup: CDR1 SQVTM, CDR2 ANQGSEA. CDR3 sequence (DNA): TGCAGCGTTGAAGGCCCTTACAATGAGCAGTTCTTC. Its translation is CSVEGPYNEQFF.

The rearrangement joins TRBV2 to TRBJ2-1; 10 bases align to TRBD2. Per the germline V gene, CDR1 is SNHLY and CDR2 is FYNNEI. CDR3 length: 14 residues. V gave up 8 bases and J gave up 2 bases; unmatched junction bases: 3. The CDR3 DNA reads TGTGCCAGCGGGAGCGGGAGGGCCTACAATGAGCAGTTCTTC. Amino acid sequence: CASGSGRAYNEQFF.

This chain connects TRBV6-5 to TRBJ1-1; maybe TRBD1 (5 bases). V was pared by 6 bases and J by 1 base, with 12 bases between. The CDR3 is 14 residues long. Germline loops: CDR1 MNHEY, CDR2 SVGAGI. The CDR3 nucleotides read TGTGCCAGCAGCATAGGACAAACGAACACTGAAGCTTTCTTT. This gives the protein CASSIGQTNTEAFF.

Written as DNA, the CDR3 is TGTGCCAGCAGTTTGGGGACTGGGTCCCATCGGGAGCAGTACTTC. The encoded protein is CASSLGTGSHREQYF. The chain employs TRBV28 and TRBJ2-7; D perhaps matches TRBD2 (6 bases). Trimming left V 3 bases short and J 7 bases short, with 19 bases between. The CDR3 runs 15 residues. The germline V gene encodes CDR1 MDHEN and CDR2 SYDVKM.

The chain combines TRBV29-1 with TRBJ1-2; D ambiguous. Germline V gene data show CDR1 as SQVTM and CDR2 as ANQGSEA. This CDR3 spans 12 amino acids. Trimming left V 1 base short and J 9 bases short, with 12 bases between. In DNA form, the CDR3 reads TGCAGCGTTGAAGCCTGGGTGGGGAGCTACACCTTC. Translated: CSVEAWVGSYTF.

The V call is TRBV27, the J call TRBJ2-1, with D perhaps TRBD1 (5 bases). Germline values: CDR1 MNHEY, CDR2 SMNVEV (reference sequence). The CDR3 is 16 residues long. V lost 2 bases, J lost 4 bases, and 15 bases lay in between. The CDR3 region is CASSLGPDTTYNEQFF. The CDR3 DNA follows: TGTGCCAGCAGTTTAGGCCCGGACACGACGTACAATGAGCAGTTCTTC.